This record looks at one TCR beta chain sequence and its context. The data were taken from a study of identical twins. TCRdb redid the calling of the 5' RACE reads with MiXCR, one entry per CDR3 protein. The sample shows 700,000 or so distinct CDR3 sequences, 20% to 25% of them seen only once. This same sample was also taken into another study, of T cells expressing NK-cell markers. That paper adds: Of eight sequenced donors, seven were HCMV-seropositive and one HCMV-seronegative.

The clonotype originates from a woman under 30 in good health. The sample taken for sequencing was PBMCs.

CDR3 DNA sequence: TGCAGTGCCTCTCTAGCGGGGGGGCATGCCGACACAGATACGCAGTATTTT. This translates into CSASLAGGHADTDTQYF. This chain links TRBV20-1 with TRBJ2-3, with TRBD2 identical over 12 bases. The CDR3 has 17 amino acids. J lost 2 bases, V lost 6 bases, and 12 bases had no gene match. The V gene's germline CDR1 is DFQATT and CDR2 SNEGSKA (reference sequence).